Listed below are T cell receptor beta chains from one sample, sequenced in a study of Ad26.COV2.S vaccination and SARS-CoV-2 variants. Assay: immunoSEQ multiplex PCR; the TCRdb copy retains only in-frame clones and omits some. The sample includes more than 300,000 clones, 86% of them seen just once. The sequences come from peripheral blood, collected in a trial of Ad26.COV2.S vaccine versus placebo. The receptors derive from a person aged 18-60 years who received the Ad26.COV2.S COVID-19 vaccine or a placebo. CDR3s include the opening cysteine and the closing phenylalanine or tryptophan. The D gene is left open where the match is weak. Clone size is not always given. Where it is, it says once, few, many or a class for expanded clones.

v_call: TRBV7-2
j_call: TRBJ1-2
clone_size: NA
d_call: NA
cdr3_length: 15
cdr3_aa: CASSLVGLGGYGYTF
cdr3_nt: TGTGCCAGCAGCTTAGTGGGGTTGGGGGGCTATGGCTACACCTTC

v_call: TRBV29-1
j_call: TRBJ1-2
clone_size: NA
d_call: NA
cdr3_length: 12
cdr3_aa: CRAGGLRYGYTF
cdr3_nt: TGCAGGGCTGGGGGGTTAAGGTATGGCTACACCTTC

v_call: TRBV5-4
j_call: TRBJ2-1
clone_size: NA
d_call: TRBD2
cdr3_length: 15
cdr3_aa: CASSFPSGGYNEQFF
cdr3_nt: TGTGCCAGCAGCTTTCCTAGCGGGGGCTACAATGAGCAGTTCTTC

v_call: TRBV5-3
j_call: TRBJ2-3
clone_size: NA
d_call: TRBD2
cdr3_length: 18
cdr3_aa: CARSLPTSGGACTDTQYF
cdr3_nt: TGTGCCAGAAGCTTGCCTACTAGCGGGGGGGCTTGCACAGATACGCAGTATTTT

v_call: TRBV19
j_call: TRBJ1-1
clone_size: few
d_call: NA
cdr3_length: 13
cdr3_aa: CASSYGEGTEAFF
cdr3_nt: TGTGCCAGTAGTTATGGGGAGGGCACTGAAGCTTTCTTT

v_call: TRBV18
j_call: TRBJ2-5
clone_size: few
d_call: NA
cdr3_length: 15
cdr3_aa: CASSPGTLAKETQYF
cdr3_nt: TGTGCCAGCTCACCGGGTACGCTAGCCAAAGAGACCCAGTACTTC

v_call: TRBV10-1
j_call: TRBJ1-2
clone_size: NA
d_call: NA
cdr3_length: 13
cdr3_aa: CASSESMAHGYTF
cdr3_nt: TGCGCCAGCAGTGAGTCGATGGCACATGGCTACACCTTC

v_call: TRBV5-4
j_call: TRBJ1-2
clone_size: NA
d_call: NA
cdr3_length: 13
cdr3_aa: CASSVDGYYGYTF
cdr3_nt: TGTGCCAGCAGCGTTGACGGATACTATGGCTACACCTTC

v_call: TRBV10-1
j_call: TRBJ2-3
clone_size: NA
d_call: TRBD2
cdr3_length: 15
cdr3_aa: CASSTGTSVWDTQYF
cdr3_nt: TGCGCCAGCAGTACCGGGACTAGCGTATGGGATACGCAGTATTTT

v_call: TRBV18
j_call: TRBJ1-1
clone_size: NA
d_call: NA
cdr3_length: 15
cdr3_aa: CASSKTDGMNTEAFF
cdr3_nt: TGTGCCAGCTCAAAAACCGACGGCATGAACACTGAAGCTTTCTTT

v_call: TRBV18
j_call: TRBJ1-6
clone_size: NA
d_call: TRBD1
cdr3_length: 15
cdr3_aa: CASSPGQGANSPLHF
cdr3_nt: TGTGCCAGCTCACCTGGACAGGGGGCGAATTCACCCCTCCACTTT

v_call: TRBV4-1
j_call: TRBJ2-7
clone_size: NA
d_call: NA
cdr3_length: 15
cdr3_aa: CASSHPGLGTYEQYF
cdr3_nt: TGCGCCAGCAGCCACCCCGGACTGGGGACCTACGAGCAGTACTTC

v_call: TRBV5-1
j_call: TRBJ2-4
clone_size: NA
d_call: TRBD1
cdr3_length: 13
cdr3_aa: CASGIQGSNIQYF
cdr3_nt: TGCGCCAGCGGCATACAGGGGTCAAACATTCAGTACTTC

v_call: TRBV11-2
j_call: TRBJ1-1
clone_size: NA
d_call: NA
cdr3_length: 12
cdr3_aa: CASSLIQEMAFF
cdr3_nt: TGTGCCAGCAGCTTAATACAGGAAATGGCTTTCTTT

v_call: TRBV4-1
j_call: TRBJ2-7
clone_size: few
d_call: NA
cdr3_length: 15
cdr3_aa: CASSQDRQGLYEQYF
cdr3_nt: TGCGCCAGCAGCCAAGATAGGCAAGGACTTTACGAGCAGTACTTC

v_call: TRBV9
j_call: TRBJ2-3
clone_size: NA
d_call: NA
cdr3_length: 16
cdr3_aa: CASSVAYGGPSGTQYF
cdr3_nt: TGTGCCAGCAGCGTAGCCTACGGGGGGCCCTCGGGTACGCAGTATTTT

v_call: TRBV15
j_call: TRBJ1-2
clone_size: NA
d_call: NA
cdr3_length: 16
cdr3_aa: CATSRGGGQANYGYTF
cdr3_nt: TGTGCCACCAGCAGAGGGGGGGGGCAAGCTAACTATGGCTACACCTTC